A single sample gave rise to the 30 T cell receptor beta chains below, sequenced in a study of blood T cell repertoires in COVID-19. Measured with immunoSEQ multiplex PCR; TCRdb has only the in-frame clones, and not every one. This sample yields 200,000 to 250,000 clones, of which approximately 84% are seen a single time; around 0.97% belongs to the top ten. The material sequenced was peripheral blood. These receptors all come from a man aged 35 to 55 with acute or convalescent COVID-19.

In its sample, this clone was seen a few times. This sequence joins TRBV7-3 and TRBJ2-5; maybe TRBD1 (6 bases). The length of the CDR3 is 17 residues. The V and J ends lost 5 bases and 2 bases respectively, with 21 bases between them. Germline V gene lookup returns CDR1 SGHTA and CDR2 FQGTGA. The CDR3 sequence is CASSPTGTRSSQETQYF. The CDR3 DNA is TGTGCCAGCAGCCCTACAGGGACAAGGTCTTCACAAGAGACCCAGTACTTC.

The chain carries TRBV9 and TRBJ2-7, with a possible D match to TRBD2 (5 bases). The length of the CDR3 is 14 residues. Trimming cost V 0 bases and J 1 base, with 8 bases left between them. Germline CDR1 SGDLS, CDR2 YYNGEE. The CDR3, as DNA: TGTGCCAGCAGCGTAGCGAGGGAATCCTACGAGCAGTACTTC. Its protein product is CASSVARESYEQYF.

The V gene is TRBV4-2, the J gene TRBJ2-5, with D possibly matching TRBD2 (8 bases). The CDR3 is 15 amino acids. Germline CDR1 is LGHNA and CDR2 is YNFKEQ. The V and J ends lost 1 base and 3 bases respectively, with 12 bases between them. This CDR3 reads CASSQAGGGEETQYF. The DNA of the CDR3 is TGTGCCAGCAGCCAAGCGGGAGGGGGCGAAGAGACCCAGTACTTC.

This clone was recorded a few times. The CDR3 DNA reads TGTGCCAGCAGACCTGACACTAACTATGGCTACACCTTC. Encoded protein: CASRPDTNYGYTF. The chain links TRBV6-5 to TRBJ1-2; D not resolved. The CDR3 contains 13 residues. The V and J ends lost 6 bases and 0 bases respectively, with 8 bases between them. Germline V CDR1 and CDR2: MNHEY, SVGAGI.

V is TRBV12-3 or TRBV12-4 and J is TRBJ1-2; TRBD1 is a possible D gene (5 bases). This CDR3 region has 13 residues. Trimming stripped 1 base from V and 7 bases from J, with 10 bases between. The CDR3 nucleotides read TGTGCCAGCAGTTTAGGCGGGGCGGGTGGCTACACCTTC. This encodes CASSLGGAGGYTF.

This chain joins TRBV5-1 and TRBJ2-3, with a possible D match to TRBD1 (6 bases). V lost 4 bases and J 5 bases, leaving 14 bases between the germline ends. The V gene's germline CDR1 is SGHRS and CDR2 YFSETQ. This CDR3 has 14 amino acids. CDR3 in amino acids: CASSTGPAGDTQYF. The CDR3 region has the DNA TGCGCCAGCAGCACAGGGCCGGCGGGAGATACGCAGTATTTT. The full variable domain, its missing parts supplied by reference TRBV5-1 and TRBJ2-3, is KAGVTQTPRYLIKTRGQQVTLSCSPISGHRSVSWYQQTPGQGLQFLFEYFSETQRNKGNFPGRFSGRQFSNSRSEMNVSTLELGDSALYLCASSTGPAGDTQYFGPGTRLTVL.

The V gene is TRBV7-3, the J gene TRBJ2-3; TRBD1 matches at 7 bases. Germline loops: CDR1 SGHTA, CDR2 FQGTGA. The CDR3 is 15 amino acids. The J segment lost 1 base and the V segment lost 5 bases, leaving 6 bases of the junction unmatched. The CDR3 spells CASSQTGKGTDTQYF. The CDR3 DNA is TGTGCCAGCAGCCAGACAGGGAAGGGCACAGATACGCAGTATTTT. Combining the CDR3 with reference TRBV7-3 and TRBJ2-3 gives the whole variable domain GAGVSQTPSNKVTEKGKYVELRCDPISGHTALYWYRQSLGQGPEFLIYFQGTGAADDSGLPNDRFFAVRPEGSVSTLKIQRTERGDSAVYLCASSQTGKGTDTQYFGPGTRLTVL.

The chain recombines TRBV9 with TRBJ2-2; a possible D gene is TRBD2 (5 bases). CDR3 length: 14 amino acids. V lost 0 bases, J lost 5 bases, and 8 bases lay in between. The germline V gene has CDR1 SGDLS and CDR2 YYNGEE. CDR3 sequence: CASSVVGVTGELFF. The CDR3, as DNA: TGTGCCAGCAGCGTAGTCGGGGTGACCGGGGAGCTGTTTTTT.

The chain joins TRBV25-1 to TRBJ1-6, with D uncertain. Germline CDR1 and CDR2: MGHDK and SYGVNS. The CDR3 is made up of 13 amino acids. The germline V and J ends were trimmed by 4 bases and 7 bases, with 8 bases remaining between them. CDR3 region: CASSADSNSPLHF. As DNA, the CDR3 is TGTGCCAGCAGTGCAGATTCAAATTCACCCCTCCACTTT.

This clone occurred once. CDR3 in DNA: TGCACCAGCAACACCCCACTGACGGGGGTTAGCACAGATACGCAGTATTTT. Amino acids: CTSNTPLTGVSTDTQYF. The chain uses TRBV1 and TRBJ2-3; the table's D call of TRBD2 was not tested on the DNA. TRBV1 is reported as a pseudogene. This CDR3 comprises 17 residues.

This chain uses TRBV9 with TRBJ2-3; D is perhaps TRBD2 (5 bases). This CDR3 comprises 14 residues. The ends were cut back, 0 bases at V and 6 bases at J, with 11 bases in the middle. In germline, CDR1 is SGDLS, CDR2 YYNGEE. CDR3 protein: CASSVAVGSDTQYF. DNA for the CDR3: TGTGCCAGCAGCGTAGCGGTAGGGAGCGATACGCAGTATTTT. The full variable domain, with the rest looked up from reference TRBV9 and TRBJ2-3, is DSGVTQTPKHLITATGQRVTLRCSPRSGDLSVYWYQQSLDQGLQFLIQYYNGEERAKGNILERFSAQQFPDLHSELNLSSLELGDSALYFCASSVAVGSDTQYFGPGTRLTVL.

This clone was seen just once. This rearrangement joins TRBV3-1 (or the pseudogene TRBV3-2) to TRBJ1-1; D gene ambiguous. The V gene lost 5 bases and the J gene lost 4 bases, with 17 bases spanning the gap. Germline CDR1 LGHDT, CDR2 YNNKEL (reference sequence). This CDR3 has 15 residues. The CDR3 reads CASSAIGLTATEAFF. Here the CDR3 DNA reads TGTGCCAGCAGCGCCATCGGACTGACTGCCACTGAAGCTTTCTTT.

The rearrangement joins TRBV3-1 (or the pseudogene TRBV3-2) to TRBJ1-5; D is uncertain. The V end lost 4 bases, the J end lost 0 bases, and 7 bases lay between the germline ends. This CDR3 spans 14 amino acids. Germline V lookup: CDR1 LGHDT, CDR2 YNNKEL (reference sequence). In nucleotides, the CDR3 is TGTGCCAGCAGCCCTAGGAGTAGCAATCAGCCCCAGCATTTT. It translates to CASSPRSSNQPQHF.

The CDR3 DNA is TGTGCCAGCAGCCCATCCACAGGGACCTACGAGCAGTACTTC. This gives the protein CASSPSTGTYEQYF. The chain combines TRBV2 with TRBJ2-7; a possible D gene is TRBD1 (6 bases). Trimming shortened V by 6 bases and J by 2 bases, and 14 bases separated the two germline ends. Germline lookup yields CDR1 SNHLY and CDR2 FYNNEI. The length of the CDR3 is 14 residues.

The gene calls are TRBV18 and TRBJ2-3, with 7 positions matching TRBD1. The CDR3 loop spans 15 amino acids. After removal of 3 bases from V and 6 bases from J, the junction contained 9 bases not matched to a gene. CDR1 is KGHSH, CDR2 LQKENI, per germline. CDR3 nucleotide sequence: TGTGCCAGCTCACCCGACAGGGTCCAGGGGGATACGCAGTATTTT. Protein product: CASSPDRVQGDTQYF.

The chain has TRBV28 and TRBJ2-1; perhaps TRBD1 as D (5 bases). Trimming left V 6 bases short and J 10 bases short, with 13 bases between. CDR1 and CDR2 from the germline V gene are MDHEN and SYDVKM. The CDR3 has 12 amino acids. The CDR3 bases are TGTGCCAGCAGCTTGGGGCAAAGGGAGCAGTTCTTC. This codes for CASSLGQREQFF.

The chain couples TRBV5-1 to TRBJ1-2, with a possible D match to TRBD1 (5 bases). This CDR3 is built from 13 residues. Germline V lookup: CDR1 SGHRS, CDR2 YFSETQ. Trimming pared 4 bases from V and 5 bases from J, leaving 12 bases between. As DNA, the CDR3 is TGCGCCAGCAGCCCCGACAGTCAATATGGCTACACCTTC. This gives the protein CASSPDSQYGYTF.

The CDR3 is CASSVIAGGPTDTQYF. DNA for the CDR3: TGTGCCAGCAGCGTTATAGCGGGGGGGCCGACAGATACGCAGTATTTT. The rearrangement uses TRBV5-4 and TRBJ2-3, with 11 nucleotides matching TRBD2. The CDR3 runs to 16 residues. The ends lost 4 bases at V and 3 bases at J; junction bases unmatched: 7. Germline CDR1 SGHNT, CDR2 YYREEE (reference sequence). The full variable domain, rest sourced from reference TRBV5-4 and TRBJ2-3, is ETGVTQSPTHLIKTRGQQVTLRCSSQSGHNTVSWYQQALGQGPQFIFQYYREEENGRGNFPPRFSGLQFPNYSSELNVNALELDDSALYLCASSVIAGGPTDTQYFGPGTRLTVL.

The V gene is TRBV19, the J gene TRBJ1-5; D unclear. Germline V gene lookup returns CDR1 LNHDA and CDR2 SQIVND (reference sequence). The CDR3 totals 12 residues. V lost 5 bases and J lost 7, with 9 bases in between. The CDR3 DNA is TGTGCCAGTAGTTCCCCGGGACAGCCCCAGCATTTT. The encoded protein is CASSSPGQPQHF.

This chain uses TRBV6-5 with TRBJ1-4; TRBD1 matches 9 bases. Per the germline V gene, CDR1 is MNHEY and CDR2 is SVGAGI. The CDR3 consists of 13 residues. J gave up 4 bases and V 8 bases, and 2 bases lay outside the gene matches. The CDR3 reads CASGTGINEKLFF. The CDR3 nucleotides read TGTGCCAGCGGGACAGGGATTAATGAAAAACTGTTTTTT.

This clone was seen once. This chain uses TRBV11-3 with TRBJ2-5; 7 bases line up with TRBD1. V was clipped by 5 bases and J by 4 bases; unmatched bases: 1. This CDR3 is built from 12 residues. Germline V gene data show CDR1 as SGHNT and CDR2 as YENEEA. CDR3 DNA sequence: TGTGCCAGCAGCGCAGGGGGAGAGACCCAGTACTTC. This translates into CASSAGGETQYF.

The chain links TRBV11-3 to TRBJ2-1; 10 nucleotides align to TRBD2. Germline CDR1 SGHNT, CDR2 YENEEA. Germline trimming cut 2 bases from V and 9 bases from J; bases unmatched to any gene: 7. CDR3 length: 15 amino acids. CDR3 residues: CASSLSSGGAIEQFF. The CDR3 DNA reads TGTGCCAGCAGCTTAAGCAGCGGGGGGGCGATTGAGCAGTTCTTC.

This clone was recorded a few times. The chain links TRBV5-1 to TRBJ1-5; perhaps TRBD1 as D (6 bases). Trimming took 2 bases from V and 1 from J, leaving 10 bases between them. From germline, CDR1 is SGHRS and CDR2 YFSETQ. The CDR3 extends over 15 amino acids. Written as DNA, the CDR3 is TGCGCCAGCAGCTTACAGGGAGGGAGCAATCAGCCCCAGCATTTT. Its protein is CASSLQGGSNQPQHF.

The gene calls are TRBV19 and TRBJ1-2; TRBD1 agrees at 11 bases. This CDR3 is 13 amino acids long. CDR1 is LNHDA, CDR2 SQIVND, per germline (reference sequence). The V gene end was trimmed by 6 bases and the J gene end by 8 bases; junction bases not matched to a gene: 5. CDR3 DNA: TGTGCCAGTAGGGCGGGACAGGGGGGCGGCTACACCTTC. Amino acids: CASRAGQGGGYTF. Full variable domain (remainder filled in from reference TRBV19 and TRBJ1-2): DGGITQSPKYLFRKEGQNVTLSCEQNLNHDAMYWYRQDPGQGLRLIYYSQIVNDFQKGDIAEGYSVSREKKESFPLTVTSAQKNPTAFYLCASRAGQGGGYTFGSGTRLTVV.

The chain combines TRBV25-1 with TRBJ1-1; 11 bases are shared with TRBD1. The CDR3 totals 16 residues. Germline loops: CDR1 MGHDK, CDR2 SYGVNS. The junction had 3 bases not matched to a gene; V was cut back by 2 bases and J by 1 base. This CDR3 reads CASSEGQGASNTEAFF. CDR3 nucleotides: TGTGCCAGCAGTGAAGGACAGGGGGCGTCGAACACTGAAGCTTTCTTT.

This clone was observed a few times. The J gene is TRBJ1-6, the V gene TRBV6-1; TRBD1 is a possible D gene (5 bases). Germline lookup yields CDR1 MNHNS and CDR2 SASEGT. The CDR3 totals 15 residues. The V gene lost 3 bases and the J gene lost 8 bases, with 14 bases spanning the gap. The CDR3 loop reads CASSESPGRHSPLHF. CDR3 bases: TGTGCCAGCAGTGAGTCCCCAGGGAGGCATTCACCCCTCCACTTT.

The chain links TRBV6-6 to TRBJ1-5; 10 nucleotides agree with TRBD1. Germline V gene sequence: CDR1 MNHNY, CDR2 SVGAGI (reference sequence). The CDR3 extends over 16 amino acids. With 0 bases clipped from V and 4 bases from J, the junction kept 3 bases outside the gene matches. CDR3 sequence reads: CASSYSGTGANQPQHF. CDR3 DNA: TGTGCCAGCAGTTACTCCGGGACAGGGGCGAATCAGCCCCAGCATTTT.

The DNA for the CDR3 is TGTGCCAGCAGTGTGACTAGTCTCGTCGAGACCCAGTACTTC. Translation: CASSVTSLVETQYF. J is TRBJ2-5 and V is TRBV28; weak D call: TRBD2 (6 bases). The CDR3 covers 14 residues. Trimming removed 5 bases from V and 5 bases from J, with 15 bases in between. The germline V gene has CDR1 MDHEN and CDR2 SYDVKM.

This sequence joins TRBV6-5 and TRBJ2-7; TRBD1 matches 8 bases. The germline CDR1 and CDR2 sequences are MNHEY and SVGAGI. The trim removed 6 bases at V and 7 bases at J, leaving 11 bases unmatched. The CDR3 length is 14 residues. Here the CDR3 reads CASSRDRLAGEQYF. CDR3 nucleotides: TGTGCCAGCAGCCGGGACAGGCTAGCAGGGGAGCAGTACTTC.

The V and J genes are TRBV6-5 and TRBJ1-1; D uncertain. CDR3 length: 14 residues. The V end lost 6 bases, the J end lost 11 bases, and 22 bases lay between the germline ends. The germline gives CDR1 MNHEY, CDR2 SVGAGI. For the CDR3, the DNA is TGTGCCAGCAGCCCCCTTGATTCCGTACGGTGGGCTTTCTTT. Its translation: CASSPLDSVRWAFF.